Listed below are T cell receptor beta chains from one sample, sequenced in a study of regulatory T cells in long-lasting Graves disease. TCRdb fed the multiplex PCR reads into MiXCR, producing one record per CDR3 protein. The sample has approximately 380,000 distinct CDR3 sequences; 20% to 25% are singletons. Sequences were derived from peripheral blood mononuclear cells (PBMCs), sampled when the disease was refractory, from a patient treated with antithyroid drugs. These receptors came from a female donor with Graves disease. Both conserved end residues are part of each CDR3. The D gene is left open where the match is weak. Clone size, where shown, is once, few, many, or a class for clones that have expanded.

few TRBJ2-7 TRBV7-2 NA TGTGCCAGCAGCCCAGCAGCTTGGAGCTACGAGCAGTACTTC CASSPAAWSYEQYF
few TRBJ2-7 TRBV2 TRBD2 TGTGCCAGCAGTGAACGCGGGGGGGGAGGCGACGAGCAGTACTTC CASSERGGGGDEQYF
many TRBJ2-3 TRBV7-2 NA TGTGCCAGCCAGGCCGTGGGGCTGCAGTATTTT CASQAVGLQYF
few TRBJ2-2 TRBV2 TRBD1 TGTGCCAGCAGTGATAGACAGGGAAACACTGGGGAGCTGTTTTTT CASSDRQGNTGELFF
few TRBJ2-3 TRBV28 NA TGTGCCAGCAGTTCCCCAACAGCTAGCACAGATACGCAGTATTTT CASSSPTASTDTQYF
once TRBJ1-1 TRBV5-1 NA TGCGCCAGCAGCTTGGACTGGGGGAACACTGAAGCTTTCTTT CASSLDWGNTEAFF
NA TRBJ2-7 TRBV12-3/TRBV12-4 NA TGTGCCAGCAGTTTAGATGGGGCCCGTACCTACGAGCAGTACTTC CASSLDGARTYEQYF
NA TRBJ2-5 TRBV9 TRBD2 TGTGCCAGCAGCTCAGCGGGAGCGCGTCGCTTC CASSSAGARRF
NA TRBJ2-3 TRBV6-6 NA TGTGCCAGCAGTTACTCGCCAGGGGTGGGGGATACGCAGTATTTT CASSYSPGVGDTQYF
NA TRBJ2-7 TRBV7-3 NA TGTGCCAGCAGCGGTTACAGGTCGGGGCGCGAGCAGTACTTC CASSGYRSGREQYF
NA TRBJ2-2 TRBV7-2 NA TGTACCAGCAGCTTAAGTTTCAGGGGGGACACCGGGGAGCTGTTTTTT CTSSLSFRGDTGELFF
NA TRBJ1-5 TRBV28 TRBD1 TGTGCCATCCGAGGAGGGGGCTATCAGCCCCAGCATTTT CAIRGGGYQPQHF
once TRBJ2-3 TRBV15 TRBD2 TGTGCCACCAGCCCTGAGCTGACTAGCGGGACTCCAGATACGCAGTATTTT CATSPELTSGTPDTQYF
many TRBJ2-5 TRBV6-5 TRBD1 TGTGCCAGCAGCTGGACAGGGGGAGAGACCCAGTACTTC CASSWTGGETQYF
NA TRBJ1-2 TRBV20-1 NA TGCAGTGCTAGTACAGATGATGGCTACACCTTC CSASTDDGYTF